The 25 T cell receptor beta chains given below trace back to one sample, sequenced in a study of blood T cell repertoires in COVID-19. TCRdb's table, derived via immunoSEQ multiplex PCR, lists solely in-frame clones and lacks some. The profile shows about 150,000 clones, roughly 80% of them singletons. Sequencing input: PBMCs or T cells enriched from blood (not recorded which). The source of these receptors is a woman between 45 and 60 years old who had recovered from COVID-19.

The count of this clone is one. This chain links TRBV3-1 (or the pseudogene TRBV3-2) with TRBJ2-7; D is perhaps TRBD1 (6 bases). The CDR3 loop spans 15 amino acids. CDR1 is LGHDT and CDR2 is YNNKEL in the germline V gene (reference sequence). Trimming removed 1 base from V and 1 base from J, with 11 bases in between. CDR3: CASSQATGPSYEQYF. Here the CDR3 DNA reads TGTGCCAGCAGCCAAGCTACAGGGCCTTCCTACGAGCAGTACTTC.

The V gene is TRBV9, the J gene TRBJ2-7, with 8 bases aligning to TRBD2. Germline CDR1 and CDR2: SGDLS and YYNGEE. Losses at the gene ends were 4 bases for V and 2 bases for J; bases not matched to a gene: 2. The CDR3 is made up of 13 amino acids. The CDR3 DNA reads TGTGCCAGCAGCCCCGGGAGGGCCTACGAGCAGTACTTC. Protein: CASSPGRAYEQYF.

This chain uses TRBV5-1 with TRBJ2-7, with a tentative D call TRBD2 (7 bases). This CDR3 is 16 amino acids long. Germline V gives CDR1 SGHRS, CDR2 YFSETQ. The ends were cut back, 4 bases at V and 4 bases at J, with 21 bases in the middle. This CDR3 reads CASSQGGGGVTYEQYF. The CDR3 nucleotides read TGCGCCAGCAGCCAGGGAGGGGGGGGAGTAACTTACGAGCAGTACTTC.

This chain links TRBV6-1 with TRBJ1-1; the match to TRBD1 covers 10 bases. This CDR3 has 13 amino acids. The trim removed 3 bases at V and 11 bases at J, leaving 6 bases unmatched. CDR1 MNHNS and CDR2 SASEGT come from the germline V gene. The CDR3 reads CASSETGGAGAFF. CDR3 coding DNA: TGTGCCAGCAGTGAGACAGGGGGCGCGGGCGCTTTCTTT.

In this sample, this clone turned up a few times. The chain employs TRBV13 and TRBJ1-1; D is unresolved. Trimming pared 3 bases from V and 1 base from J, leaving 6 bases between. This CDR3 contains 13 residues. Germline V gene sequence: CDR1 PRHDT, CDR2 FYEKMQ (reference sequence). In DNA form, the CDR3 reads TGTGCCAGCAGCTTTACACAGAACACTGAAGCTTTCTTT. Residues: CASSFTQNTEAFF.

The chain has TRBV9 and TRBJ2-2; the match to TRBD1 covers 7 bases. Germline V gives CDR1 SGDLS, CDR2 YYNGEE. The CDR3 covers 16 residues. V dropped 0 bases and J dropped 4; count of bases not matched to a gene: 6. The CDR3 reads CASSVAKGAGTGELFF. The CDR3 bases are TGTGCCAGCAGCGTAGCTAAGGGGGCGGGCACCGGGGAGCTGTTTTTT.

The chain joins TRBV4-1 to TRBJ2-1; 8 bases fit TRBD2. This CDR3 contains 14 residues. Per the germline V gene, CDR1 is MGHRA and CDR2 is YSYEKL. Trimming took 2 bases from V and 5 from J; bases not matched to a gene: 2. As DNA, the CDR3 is TGCGCCAGCAGCCAACTGGGACTAGACAATGAGCAGTTCTTC. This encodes CASSQLGLDNEQFF.

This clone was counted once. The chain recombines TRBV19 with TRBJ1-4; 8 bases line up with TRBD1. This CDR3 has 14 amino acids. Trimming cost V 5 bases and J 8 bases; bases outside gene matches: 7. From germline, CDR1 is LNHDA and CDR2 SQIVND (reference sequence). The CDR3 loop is CASSRDRLREKLFF. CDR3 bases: TGTGCCAGTAGTCGGGACAGGTTAAGAGAAAAACTGTTTTTT.

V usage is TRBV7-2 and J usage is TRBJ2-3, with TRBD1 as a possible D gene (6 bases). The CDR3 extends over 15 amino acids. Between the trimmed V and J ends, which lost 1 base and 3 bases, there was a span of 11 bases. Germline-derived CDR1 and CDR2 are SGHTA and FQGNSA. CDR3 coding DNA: TGTGCCAGCAGCTTAGTTAGGGGGAATACAGATACGCAGTATTTT. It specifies CASSLVRGNTDTQYF. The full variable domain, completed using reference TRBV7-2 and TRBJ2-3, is GAGVSQSPSNKVTEKGKDVELRCDPISGHTALYWYRQSLGQGLEFLIYFQGNSAPDKSGLPSDRFSAERTGGSVSTLTIQRTQQEDSAVYLCASSLVRGNTDTQYFGPGTRLTVL.

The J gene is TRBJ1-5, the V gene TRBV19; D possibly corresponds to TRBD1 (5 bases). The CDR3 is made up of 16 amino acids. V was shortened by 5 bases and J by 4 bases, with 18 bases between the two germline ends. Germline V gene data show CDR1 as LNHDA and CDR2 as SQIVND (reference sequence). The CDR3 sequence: CASSRPAGGRNQPQHF. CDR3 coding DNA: TGTGCCAGTAGTCGTCCCGCGGGGGGTAGGAATCAGCCCCAGCATTTT.

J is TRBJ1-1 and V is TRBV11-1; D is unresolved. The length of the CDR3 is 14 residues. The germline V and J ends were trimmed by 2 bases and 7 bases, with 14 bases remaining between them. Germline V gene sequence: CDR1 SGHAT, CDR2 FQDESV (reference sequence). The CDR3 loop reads CASSLRRGIGEAFF. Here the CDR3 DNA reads TGTGCCAGCAGCTTAAGGCGAGGAATCGGTGAAGCTTTCTTT.

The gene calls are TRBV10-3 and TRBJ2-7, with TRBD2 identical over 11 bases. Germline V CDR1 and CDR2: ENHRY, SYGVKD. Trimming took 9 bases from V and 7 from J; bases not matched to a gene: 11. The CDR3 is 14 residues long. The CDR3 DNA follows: TGTGCCATTTCGACCGGGACTAGCGGAAATGAGCAGTACTTC. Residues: CAISTGTSGNEQYF.

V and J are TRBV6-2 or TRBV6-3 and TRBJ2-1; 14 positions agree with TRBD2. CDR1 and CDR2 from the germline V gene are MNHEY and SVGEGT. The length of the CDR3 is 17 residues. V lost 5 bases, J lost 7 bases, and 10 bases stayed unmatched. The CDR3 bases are TGTGCCAGCAGTCTACGGACTAGCGGGAGGTGGCTGAATGAGCAGTTCTTC. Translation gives CASSLRTSGRWLNEQFF.

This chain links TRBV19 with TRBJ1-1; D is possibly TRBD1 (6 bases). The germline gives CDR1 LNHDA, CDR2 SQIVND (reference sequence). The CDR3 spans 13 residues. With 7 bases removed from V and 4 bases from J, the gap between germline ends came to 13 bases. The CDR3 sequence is CASKGAGVTEAFF. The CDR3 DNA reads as TGTGCCAGTAAAGGGGCAGGGGTCACTGAAGCTTTCTTT. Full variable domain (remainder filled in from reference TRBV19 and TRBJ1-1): DGGITQSPKYLFRKEGQNVTLSCEQNLNHDAMYWYRQDPGQGLRLIYYSQIVNDFQKGDIAEGYSVSREKKESFPLTVTSAQKNPTAFYLCASKGAGVTEAFFGQGTRLTVV.

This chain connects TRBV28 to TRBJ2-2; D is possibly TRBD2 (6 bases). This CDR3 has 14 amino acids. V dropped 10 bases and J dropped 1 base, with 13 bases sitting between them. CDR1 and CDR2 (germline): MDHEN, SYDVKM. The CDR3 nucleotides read TGTGCCACATGTCCGGGACTGAACACCGGGGAGCTGTTTTTT. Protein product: CATCPGLNTGELFF.

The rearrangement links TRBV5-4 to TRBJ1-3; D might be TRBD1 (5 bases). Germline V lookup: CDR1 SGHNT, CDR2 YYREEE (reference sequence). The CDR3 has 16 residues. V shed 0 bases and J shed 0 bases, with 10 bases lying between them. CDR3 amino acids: CASSLGQSTSGNTIYF. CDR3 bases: TGTGCCAGCAGCTTGGGACAGTCTACCTCTGGAAACACCATATATTTT.

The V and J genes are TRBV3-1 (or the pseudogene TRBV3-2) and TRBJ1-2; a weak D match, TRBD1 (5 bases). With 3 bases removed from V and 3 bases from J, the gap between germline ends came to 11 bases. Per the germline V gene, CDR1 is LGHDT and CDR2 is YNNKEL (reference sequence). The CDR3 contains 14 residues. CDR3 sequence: CASSQRSRDYGYTF. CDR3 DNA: TGTGCCAGCAGCCAGAGAAGCAGGGACTATGGCTACACCTTC.

The CDR3 loop is CASSLSQGDTEAFF. The CDR3 nucleotides read TGTGCCAGCAGCTTAAGCCAGGGGGACACTGAAGCTTTCTTT. The chain carries TRBV7-3 and TRBJ1-1, with 7 bases aligning to TRBD1. J lost 3 bases, V lost 1 base, and 2 bases had no gene match. The length of the CDR3 is 14 residues. Per germline, CDR1 SGHTA and CDR2 FQGTGA.

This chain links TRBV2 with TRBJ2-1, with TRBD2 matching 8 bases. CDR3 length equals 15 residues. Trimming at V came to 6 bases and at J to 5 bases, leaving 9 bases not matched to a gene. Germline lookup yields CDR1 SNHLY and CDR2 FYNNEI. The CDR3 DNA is TGTGCCAGCAGCGTTACCGGGACTAGGGACAATGAGCAGTTCTTC. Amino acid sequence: CASSVTGTRDNEQFF.

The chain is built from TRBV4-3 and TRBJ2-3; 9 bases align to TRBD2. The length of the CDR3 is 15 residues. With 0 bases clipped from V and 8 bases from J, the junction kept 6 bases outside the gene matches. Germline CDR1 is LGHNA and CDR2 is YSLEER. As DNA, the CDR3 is TGCGCCAGCAGCCAAGATCGGGCTAGCGGGGTTACGCAGTATTTT. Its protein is CASSQDRASGVTQYF.

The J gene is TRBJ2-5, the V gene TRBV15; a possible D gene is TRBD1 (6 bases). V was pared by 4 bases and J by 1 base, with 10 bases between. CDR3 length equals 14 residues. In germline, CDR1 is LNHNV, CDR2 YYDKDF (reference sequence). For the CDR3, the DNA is TGTGCCACCAGCACCAGGGGCGGCCAAGAGACCCAGTACTTC. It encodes CATSTRGGQETQYF.

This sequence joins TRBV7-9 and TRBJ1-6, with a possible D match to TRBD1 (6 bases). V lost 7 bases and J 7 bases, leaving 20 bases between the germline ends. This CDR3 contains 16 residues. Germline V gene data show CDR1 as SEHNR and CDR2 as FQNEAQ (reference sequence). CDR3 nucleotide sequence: TGTGCCAGCAAATCAAACGACAGGTCGGACAATTCACCCCTCCACTTT. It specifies CASKSNDRSDNSPLHF.

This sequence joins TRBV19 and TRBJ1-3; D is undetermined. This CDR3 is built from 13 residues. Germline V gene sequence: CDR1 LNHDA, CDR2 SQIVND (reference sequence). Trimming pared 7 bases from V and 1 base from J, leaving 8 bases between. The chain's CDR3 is CASTERSGNTIYF. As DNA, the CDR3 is TGTGCCAGTACGGAGAGATCTGGAAACACCATATATTTT.

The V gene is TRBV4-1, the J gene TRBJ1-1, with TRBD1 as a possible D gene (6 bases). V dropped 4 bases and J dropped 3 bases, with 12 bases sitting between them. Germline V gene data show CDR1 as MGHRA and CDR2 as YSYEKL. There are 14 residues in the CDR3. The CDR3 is CASSLMGADTEAFF. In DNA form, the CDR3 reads TGCGCCAGCAGCCTGATGGGGGCGGACACTGAAGCTTTCTTT.

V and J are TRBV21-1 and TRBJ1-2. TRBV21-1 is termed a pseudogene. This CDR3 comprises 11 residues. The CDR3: CASTPGGGYTF. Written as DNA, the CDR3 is TGTGCCAGCACCCCGGGTGGTGGCTACACCTTC.